The next 8 T cell receptor beta chains were all read from a single sample in a study of T cell repertoires in cytomegalovirus infection. A single record per CDR3 protein comes from TCRdb applying MiXCR to the reads. The sample records about 250,000 distinct CDR3 sequences, 15% to 20% being singletons. Sequenced: CD8+ T cells from PBMCs. These receptors were taken from a human donor in good health (CMV status not recorded). Some clones in this sample may be carry-over from other donors' samples.

This chain links TRBV23-1 with TRBJ1-1, with D perhaps matching TRBD1 (5 bases). TRBV23-1 falls under the ORF class, with uncertain function. The length of the CDR3 is 14 residues. V was trimmed by 8 bases and J by 1 base, leaving 14 bases between them. The CDR3 nucleotides read TGCGCCAGCTCCCAGGGTTTGGCGAACACTGAAGCTTTCTTT. Translating it yields CASSQGLANTEAFF.

The V and J genes are TRBV28 and TRBJ2-7; 12 positions match TRBD2. The CDR3 covers 15 residues. Trimming took 8 bases from V and 3 from J; bases not matched to a gene: 8. Germline CDR1 is MDHEN and CDR2 is SYDVKM. CDR3 amino acids: CASGALAGGLYEQYF. The CDR3 DNA sequence: TGTGCCAGCGGGGCACTAGCGGGGGGACTCTACGAGCAGTACTTC.

Ten or more counts support this clonotype. This chain joins TRBV7-2 and TRBJ1-2; 8 bases map to TRBD1. J was trimmed by 2 bases and V by 2 bases; bases with no gene match: 1. Per germline, CDR1 SGHTA and CDR2 FQGNSA. The length of the CDR3 is 14 residues. CDR3 DNA sequence: TGTGCCAGCAGCTTAAACAGGGGGAACTATGGCTACACCTTC. It codes for CASSLNRGNYGYTF. Drawing the rest from reference TRBV7-2 and TRBJ1-2, the complete variable domain is GAGVSQSPSNKVTEKGKDVELRCDPISGHTALYWYRQSLGQGLEFLIYFQGNSAPDKSGLPSDRFSAERTGGSVSTLTIQRTQQEDSAVYLCASSLNRGNYGYTFGSGTRLTVV.

This clonotype was detected ten times or more. The V call is TRBV7-2, the J call TRBJ2-7, with D possibly TRBD2 on 6 matching bases. Germline loops: CDR1 SGHTA, CDR2 FQGNSA. The CDR3 is 16 amino acids. V lost 5 bases and J lost 2, with 19 bases in between. CDR3 amino acids: CASSPSYGGPTYEQYF. Here the CDR3 DNA reads TGTGCCAGCAGCCCTTCCTACGGGGGACCTACCTACGAGCAGTACTTC.

The chain employs TRBV28 and TRBJ2-1; 14 positions agree with TRBD2. The CDR3 has 20 amino acids. The V and J ends lost 5 bases and 3 bases, in that order; junction bases with no gene match: 15. Germline CDR1 is MDHEN and CDR2 is SYDVKM. CDR3 region: CASSPIKNPGTSGGYNEQFF. DNA of the CDR3: TGTGCCAGCAGTCCCATTAAAAACCCGGGGACTAGCGGGGGCTACAATGAGCAGTTCTTC.

This clonotype has at least ten counts. The chain recombines TRBV7-6 with TRBJ1-1; D call uncertain. The CDR3 is 17 amino acids. CDR1 and CDR2 from the germline V gene are SGHVS and FNYEAQ. The V and J ends lost 3 bases and 0 bases respectively, with 17 bases between them. The CDR3 reads CASSFTPDGNLNTEAFF. The CDR3 nucleotides read TGTGCCAGCAGCTTTACCCCCGACGGGAACTTGAACACTGAAGCTTTCTTT.

This clonotype was observed many times. The chain couples TRBV7-9 to TRBJ2-7; 7 bases fit TRBD1. The CDR3 contains 13 residues. The V segment lost 0 bases and the J segment 6 bases; nucleotides outside the gene matches: 2. Germline values: CDR1 SEHNR, CDR2 FQNEAQ (reference sequence). This chain's CDR3 is CASSLASGGEQYF. The CDR3 DNA is TGTGCCAGCAGCTTAGCCTCAGGGGGCGAGCAGTACTTC.

This clonotype was counted many times. The chain links TRBV7-2 to TRBJ2-3; 11 positions agree with TRBD2. This CDR3 comprises 17 residues. Germline CDR1 is SGHTA and CDR2 is FQGNSA. The J segment lost 6 bases and the V segment lost 5 bases, leaving 13 bases of the junction unmatched. The CDR3 DNA sequence: TGTGCCAGCAGCCCCGGACTAGCGGGCACCCTCAGGGATACGCAGTATTTT. Translation gives CASSPGLAGTLRDTQYF.